This T cell receptor (beta chain) was obtained from a study of cytomegalovirus exposure and HLA in healthy donors. Findings of the study overall: The majority of CMV-associated TCR beta chains were reported as apparently HLA-restricted in a later analysis.

The PCR ran on 60 Vbeta and 13 Jbeta primers. TCRdb keeps only in-frame clones here, not all; method: immunoSEQ multiplex PCR. The table includes just over 200,000 clones, roughly 70% detected once. The V gene's germline CDR1 is MDHEN and CDR2 SYDVKM. V was trimmed by 7 bases and J by 4 bases, leaving 14 bases between them. This CDR3 is built from 13 residues. Turning to this clone: As yet, its antigen is unknown.

The rearrangement joins TRBV28 to TRBJ2-7; the D is unclear. This sequence originates from a man aged 35-49 years in good health and CMV-seropositive. Sequencing was done on a sample of PBMCs. DNA for the CDR3: TGTGCCAGCACCACCCGAGTAGCATACGAGCAGTACTTC. Translation gives CASTTRVAYEQYF.